This TCR beta chain derives from a study of blood T cell repertoires in COVID-19. This clone appeared a single time. Profiling relied on immunoSEQ multiplex PCR, and the TCRdb table lists in-frame clones only, not all of them. The table lists some 62,000 clones, roughly nine tenths of them singletons. This CDR3 has 15 amino acids. Germline V gene sequence: CDR1 DFQATT, CDR2 SNEGSKA (reference sequence). V lost 3 bases, J lost 6 bases, and 10 bases stayed unmatched. The source of this sequence is an older woman with COVID-19, enrolled during active disease. The V gene is TRBV20-1, the J gene TRBJ1-5; 8 bases align to TRBD1. The sequencing input was peripheral blood. The CDR3, as DNA: TGCAGTGCTAGTTTAGGCAGGGGGCAAGGTCAGCCCCAGCATTTT. This sequence encodes CSASLGRGQGQPQHF.